This T cell receptor beta chain came from a study of blood T cell repertoires in COVID-19. Study as a whole: The samples span acute and convalescent COVID-19 from the United States, Italy and Spain. T cells, B-cell-depleted T cells, or PBMCs provided the cDNA or gDNA that served as material.

V lost 0 bases and J lost 8, with 18 bases in between. Germline V gene sequence: CDR1 SGHNT, CDR2 YYREEE (reference sequence). CDR3 size: 17 residues. As processed by the authors: Estimated nucleated cell counts came from reference gene primer amplification. Sequenced by immunoSEQ multiplex PCR; TCRdb stores in-frame clones only, minus some. V and J calls and clone size are those listed in that table; D and trimming were worked out from the DNA. The table shows 200,000 to 250,000 clones, with around nine tenths occurring only once. Material for sequencing was peripheral blood. The TCR originated in a woman aged 55 to 70 who had recovered from COVID-19. This rearrangement joins TRBV5-4 to TRBJ1-6, with D possibly matching TRBD1 (6 bases). CDR3 sequence reads: CASSLVVGGGTHSPLHF. The CDR3 nucleotides read TGTGCCAGCAGCTTGGTAGTGGGTGGGGGCACGCATTCACCCCTCCACTTT.